This T cell receptor (beta chain) was recovered during a study of early T cells in non-severe SARS-CoV-2 infection. Study as a whole: Sequencing input comprised bulk RNA from unsorted whole blood; chain pairing was not available.

General study results and limits: VDJdb-based annotation leaned toward anti-spike CD8 responses and missed private and CD4 specificities.

Individual cDNA molecules were tagged with unique molecular identifiers. TCRdb ran MiXCR on the 5' RACE reads and lists one entry per CDR3 protein. In the table there are about 61,000 distinct CDR3 sequences, about 12% of which are singletons. With 1 base removed from V and 6 bases from J, the gap between germline ends came to 7 bases. CDR3 length: 12 residues. Germline CDR1 is SEHNR and CDR2 is FQNEAQ (reference sequence). In the case of this clonotype: What it binds is not known.

The chain combines TRBV7-9 with TRBJ2-7; D gene ambiguous. The clonotype comes from an adult who was a healthcare worker with PCR-confirmed SARS-CoV-2 infection or an uninfected control (not recorded which). The donor label of this sample is uncertain. This specimen was whole blood, taken at baseline. The CDR3 spells CASSLDGSEQYV. Here the CDR3 DNA reads TGTGCCAGCAGCTTAGATGGCAGCGAGCAGTACGTC.